This T cell receptor (beta chain) comes out of a study of blood T cell repertoires in COVID-19. Study at large: The United States, Italy and Spain supplied acute and convalescent COVID-19 samples. Nucleic acid was either cDNA or gDNA, and it came from T cells, B-cell-depleted T cells, or PBMCs.

Authors' analysis steps: Nucleated cell counts were estimated from reference gene primer amplification. TCRdb's table, derived via immunoSEQ multiplex PCR, lists solely in-frame clones and lacks some. Clone size and the V and J calls come from that table; the DNA yielded D and trimming. The sample includes roughly 150,000 clones, about 87% of them seen just once. This clone was detected only once. Germline trimming cut 2 bases from V and 1 base from J; bases unmatched to any gene: 5. CDR3 size: 15 residues. Germline CDR1 reads GTSNPN; CDR2 reads SVGIG (reference sequence). This chain links TRBV30 with TRBJ1-5; TRBD1 agrees at 7 bases. This receptor was identified in a woman of 80 years or more with acute or convalescent COVID-19. The sample consisted of peripheral blood. CDR3 DNA sequence: TGTGCCTGGAGTACCAGGGGGATCAGCAATCAGCCCCAGCATTTT. It translates to CAWSTRGISNQPQHF.